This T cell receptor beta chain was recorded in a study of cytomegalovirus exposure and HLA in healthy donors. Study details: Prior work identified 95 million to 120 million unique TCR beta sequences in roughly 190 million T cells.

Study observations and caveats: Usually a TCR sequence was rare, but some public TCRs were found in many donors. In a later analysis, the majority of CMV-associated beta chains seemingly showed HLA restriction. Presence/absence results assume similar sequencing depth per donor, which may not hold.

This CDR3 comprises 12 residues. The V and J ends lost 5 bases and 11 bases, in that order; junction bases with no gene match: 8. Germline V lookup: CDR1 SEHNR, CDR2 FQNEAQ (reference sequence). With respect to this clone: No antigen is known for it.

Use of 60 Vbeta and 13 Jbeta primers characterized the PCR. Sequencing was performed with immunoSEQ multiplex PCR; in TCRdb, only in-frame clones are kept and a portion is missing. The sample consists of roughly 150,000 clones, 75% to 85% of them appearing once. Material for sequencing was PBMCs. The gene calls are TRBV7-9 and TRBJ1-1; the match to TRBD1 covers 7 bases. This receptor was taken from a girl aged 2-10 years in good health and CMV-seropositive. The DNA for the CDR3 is TGTGCCAGCAGCGTAGGGGGCGCCGGGGCTTTCTTT. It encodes CASSVGGAGAFF.